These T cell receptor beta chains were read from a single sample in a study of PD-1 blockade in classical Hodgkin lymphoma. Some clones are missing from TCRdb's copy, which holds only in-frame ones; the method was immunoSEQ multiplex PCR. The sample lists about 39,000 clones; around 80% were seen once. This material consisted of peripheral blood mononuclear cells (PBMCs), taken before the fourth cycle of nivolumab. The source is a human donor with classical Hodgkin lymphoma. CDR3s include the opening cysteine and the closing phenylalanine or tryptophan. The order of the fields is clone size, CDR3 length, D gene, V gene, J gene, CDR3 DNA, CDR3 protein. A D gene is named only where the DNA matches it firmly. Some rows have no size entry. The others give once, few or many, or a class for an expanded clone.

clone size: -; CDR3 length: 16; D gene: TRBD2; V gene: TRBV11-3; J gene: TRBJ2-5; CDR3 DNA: TGTGCCAGCAGCCCAGGACTAGCGGGGGCCGCAGAGACCCAGTACTTC; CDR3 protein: CASSPGLAGAAETQYF
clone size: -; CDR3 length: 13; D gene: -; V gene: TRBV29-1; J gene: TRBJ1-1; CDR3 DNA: TGCAGCGTTGGCCCAGGGGCGAACACTGAAGCTTTCTTT; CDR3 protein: CSVGPGANTEAFF
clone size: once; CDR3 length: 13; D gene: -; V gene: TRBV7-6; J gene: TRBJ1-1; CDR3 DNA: TGTGCCAGCAGCTCGGGACTGAACACTGAAGCTTTCTTT; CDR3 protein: CASSSGLNTEAFF
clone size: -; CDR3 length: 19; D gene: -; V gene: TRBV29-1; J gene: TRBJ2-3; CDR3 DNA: TGCAGCGTTGAAGGCCTTACGAGGAGGGGGGGATTTAGCACAGATACGCAGTATTTT; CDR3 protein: CSVEGLTRRGGFSTDTQYF
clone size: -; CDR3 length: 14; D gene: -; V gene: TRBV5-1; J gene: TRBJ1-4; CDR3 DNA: TGCGCCAGCAGCCCGGACAGTCCTAATGAAAAACTGTTTTTT; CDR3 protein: CASSPDSPNEKLFF
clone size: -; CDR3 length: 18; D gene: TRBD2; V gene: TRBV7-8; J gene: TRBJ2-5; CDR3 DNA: TGTGCCAGCAGCTTAGAGGGTCTAGCGGGGGGGCCCGCTGAGACCCAGTACTTC; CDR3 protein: CASSLEGLAGGPAETQYF
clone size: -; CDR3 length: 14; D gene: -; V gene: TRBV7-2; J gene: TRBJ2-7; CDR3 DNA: TGTGCCAGCAGCTTATCCCCCCTCCCAGGGGAGCAGTACTTC; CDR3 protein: CASSLSPLPGEQYF
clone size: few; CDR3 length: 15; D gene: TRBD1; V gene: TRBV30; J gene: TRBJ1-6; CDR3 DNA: TGTGCCTGGAGTGTACTGTCAGGGGGTAATTCACCCCTCCACTTT; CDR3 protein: CAWSVLSGGNSPLHF
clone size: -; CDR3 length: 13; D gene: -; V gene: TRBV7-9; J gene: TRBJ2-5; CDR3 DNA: TGTGCCACTACCCCCCTCGGACGGGGTGAGCAGTACTTC; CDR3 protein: CATTPLGRGEQYF
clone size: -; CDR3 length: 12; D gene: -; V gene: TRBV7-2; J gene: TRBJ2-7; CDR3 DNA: TGTGCCAGCAGCTTAAGTACATATCGAGTGTACTTC; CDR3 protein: CASSLSTYRVYF
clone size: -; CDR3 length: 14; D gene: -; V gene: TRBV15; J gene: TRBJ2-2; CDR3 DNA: TGTGCCACCAGCAGAGATTCAGGCACCGGGGAGCTGTTTTTT; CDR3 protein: CATSRDSGTGELFF
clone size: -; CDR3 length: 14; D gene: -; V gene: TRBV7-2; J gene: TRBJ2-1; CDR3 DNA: TGTGCCAGCAGCTCGGACTTCTCCTACAATGAGCAGTTCTTC; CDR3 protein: CASSSDFSYNEQFF
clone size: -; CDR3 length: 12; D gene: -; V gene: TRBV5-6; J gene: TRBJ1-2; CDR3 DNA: TGTGCCAGCAGCTTGGTTACCTATGGCTACACCTTC; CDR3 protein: CASSLVTYGYTF
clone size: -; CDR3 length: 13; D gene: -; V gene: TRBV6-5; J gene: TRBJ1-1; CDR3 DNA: TGTGCCAGCAGTTACGCTGGACTCGGTGAAGCTTTCTTT; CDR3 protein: CASSYAGLGEAFF
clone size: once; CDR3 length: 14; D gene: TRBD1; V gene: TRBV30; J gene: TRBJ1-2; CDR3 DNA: TGTGCCTGGATGGGGACAGGCGACCTCTATGGCTACACCTTC; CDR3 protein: CAWMGTGDLYGYTF
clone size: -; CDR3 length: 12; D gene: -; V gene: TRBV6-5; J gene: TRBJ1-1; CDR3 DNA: TGTGCCAGCATACAGGTGAACACTGAAGCTTTCTTT; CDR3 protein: CASIQVNTEAFF
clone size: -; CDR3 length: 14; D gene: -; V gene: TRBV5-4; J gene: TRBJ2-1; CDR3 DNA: TGTGCCAGCAGCTTGGAATTCAGAGCTAATGAGCAGTTCTTC; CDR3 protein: CASSLEFRANEQFF
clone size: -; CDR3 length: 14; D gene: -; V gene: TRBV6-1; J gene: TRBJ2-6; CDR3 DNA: TGTGCCAGCAGTACATACTCTGGGGCCAACGTCCTGACTTTC; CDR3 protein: CASSTYSGANVLTF
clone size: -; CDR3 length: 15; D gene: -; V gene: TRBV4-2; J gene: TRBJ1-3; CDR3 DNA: TGTGCCAGCAGCCAAGATATCTTCTCTGGAAACACCATATATTTT; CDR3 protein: CASSQDIFSGNTIYF
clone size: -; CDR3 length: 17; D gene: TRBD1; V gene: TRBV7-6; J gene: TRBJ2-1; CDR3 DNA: TGTGCCAGCAGCTTAGCCCAGGGGGCGAGCTCCTACAATGAGCAGTTCTTC; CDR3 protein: CASSLAQGASSYNEQFF
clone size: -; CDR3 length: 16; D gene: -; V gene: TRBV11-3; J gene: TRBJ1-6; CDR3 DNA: TGTGCCTACTCGGGATGGGGGCCCAAGCCTAATTCACCCCTCCACTTT; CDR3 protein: CAYSGWGPKPNSPLHF
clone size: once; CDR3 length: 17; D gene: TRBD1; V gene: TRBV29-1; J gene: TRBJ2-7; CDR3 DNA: TGCAGCGTTGCGGGGACAGGGGGCGCGGATTTCTACTTCGAGCAGTACTTC; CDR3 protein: CSVAGTGGADFYFEQYF
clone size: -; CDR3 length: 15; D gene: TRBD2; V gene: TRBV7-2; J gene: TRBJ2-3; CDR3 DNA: TGTGCCAGCAGCTTAATGCTAGCGGGGGCAGATACGCAGTATTTT; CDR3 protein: CASSLMLAGADTQYF
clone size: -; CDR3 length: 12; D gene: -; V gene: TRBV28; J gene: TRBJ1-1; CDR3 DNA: TGTGCCAGCAGTTTATCGGCAAGCGAAGCTTTCTTT; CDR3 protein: CASSLSASEAFF
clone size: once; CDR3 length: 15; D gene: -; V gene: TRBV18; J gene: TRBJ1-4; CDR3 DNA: TGTGCCAGCTCAACCATTCCTGCAACTAATGAAAAACTGTTTTTT; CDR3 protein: CASSTIPATNEKLFF
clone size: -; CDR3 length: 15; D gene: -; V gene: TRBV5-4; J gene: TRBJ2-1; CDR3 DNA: TGTGCCAGCAGCCTCCTGGGGGGGCCGGGCAATGAGCAGTTCTTC; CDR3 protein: CASSLLGGPGNEQFF
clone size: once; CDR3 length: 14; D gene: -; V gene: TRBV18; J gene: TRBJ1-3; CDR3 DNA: TGTGCCAGCTCTCAAGACAGGACTGGAAACACCATATATTTT; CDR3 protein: CASSQDRTGNTIYF
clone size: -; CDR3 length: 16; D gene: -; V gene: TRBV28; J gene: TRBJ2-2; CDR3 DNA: TGTGCCAGCAACTCCTTAGGGGGGCCGGCCACCGGGGAGCTGTTTTTT; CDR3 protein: CASNSLGGPATGELFF
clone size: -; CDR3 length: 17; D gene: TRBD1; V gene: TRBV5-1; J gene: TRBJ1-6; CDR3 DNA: TGCGCCAGCAGCACATTAGGGACAGGCAACTATAATTCACCCCTCCACTTT; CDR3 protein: CASSTLGTGNYNSPLHF
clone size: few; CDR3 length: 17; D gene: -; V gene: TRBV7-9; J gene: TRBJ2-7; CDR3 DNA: TGTGCCAGCAGCTTAGCGAAATTGGCAGGAAACAGCTACGAGCAGTACTTC; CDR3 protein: CASSLAKLAGNSYEQYF
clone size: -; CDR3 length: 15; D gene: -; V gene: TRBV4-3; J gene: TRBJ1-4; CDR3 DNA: TGCGCCAGCAGCCAAGATGGGGGGGGCCGTGAAAAACTGTTTTTT; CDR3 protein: CASSQDGGGREKLFF
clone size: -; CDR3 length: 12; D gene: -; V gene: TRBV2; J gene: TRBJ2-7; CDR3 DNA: TGTGCCAGCAGGGAAGATCGGCACGAGCAGTACTTC; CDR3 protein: CASREDRHEQYF
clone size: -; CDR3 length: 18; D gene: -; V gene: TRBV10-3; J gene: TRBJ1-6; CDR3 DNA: TGTGCCATCAGTGAGTCGCTCGTTCTAAGCTCCTATAATTCACCCCTCCACTTT; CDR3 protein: CAISESLVLSSYNSPLHF
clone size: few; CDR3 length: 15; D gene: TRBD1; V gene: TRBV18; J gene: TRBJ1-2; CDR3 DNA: TGTGCCAGCTCACCACAGCAGGGGGCGAGCTATGGCTACACCTTC; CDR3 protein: CASSPQQGASYGYTF
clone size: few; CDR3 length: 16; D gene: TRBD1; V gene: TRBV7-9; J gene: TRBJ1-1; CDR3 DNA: TGTGCCAGCAGCTTGGACAGGGTTAGTAGTGACACTGAAGCTTTCTTT; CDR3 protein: CASSLDRVSSDTEAFF
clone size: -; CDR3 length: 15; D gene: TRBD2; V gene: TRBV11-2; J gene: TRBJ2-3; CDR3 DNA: TGTGCCAGCAGCTTATATGTAGCGGGGACAGATACGCAGTATTTT; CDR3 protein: CASSLYVAGTDTQYF
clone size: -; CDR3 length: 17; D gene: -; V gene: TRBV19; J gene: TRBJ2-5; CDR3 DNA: TGTGCCAGTAGTATTTCCCGGGGCGGGGGACAACAAGAGACCCAGTACTTC; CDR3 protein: CASSISRGGGQQETQYF
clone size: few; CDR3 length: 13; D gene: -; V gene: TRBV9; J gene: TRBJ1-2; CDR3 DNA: TGTGCCAGCAGCGTAGAAGTGGGCTATGGCTACACCTTC; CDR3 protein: CASSVEVGYGYTF
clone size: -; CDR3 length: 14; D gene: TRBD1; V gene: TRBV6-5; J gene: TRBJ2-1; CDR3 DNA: TGTGCCAGCAGTTGGGACAGGGGTTCGGGTGAGCAGTTCTTC; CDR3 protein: CASSWDRGSGEQFF
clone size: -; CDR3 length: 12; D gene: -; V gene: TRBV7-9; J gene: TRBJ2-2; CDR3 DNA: TGTGCCAGCAGCGGAAACACCGGGGAGCTGTTTTTT; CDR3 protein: CASSGNTGELFF
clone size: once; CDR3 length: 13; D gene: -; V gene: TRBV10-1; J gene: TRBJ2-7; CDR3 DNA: TGCGCCAGCAGTGATATGACAGCCAGCGAGCAGTACTTC; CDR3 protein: CASSDMTASEQYF
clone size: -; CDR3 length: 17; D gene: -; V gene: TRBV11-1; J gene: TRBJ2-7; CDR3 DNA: TGTGCCAGCAGCTTAGGGGTTTGGGGAACAGGATCCTACGAGCAGTACTTC; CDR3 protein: CASSLGVWGTGSYEQYF
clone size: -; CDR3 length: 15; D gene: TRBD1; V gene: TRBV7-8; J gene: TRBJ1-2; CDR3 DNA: TGTGCCAGCAGCTTCCGACAGGGGGCAAAGTATGGCTACACCTTC; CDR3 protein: CASSFRQGAKYGYTF
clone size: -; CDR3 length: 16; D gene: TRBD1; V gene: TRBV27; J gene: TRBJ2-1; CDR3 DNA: TGTGCCAGCAGTTTATCCGGGACAGGGGTATACAATGAGCAGTTCTTC; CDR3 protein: CASSLSGTGVYNEQFF
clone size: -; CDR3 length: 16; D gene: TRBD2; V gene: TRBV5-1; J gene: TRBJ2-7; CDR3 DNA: TGCGCCAGCAGCTTGGGGCCGAGGAGGGAGGGTTACGAGCAGTACTTC; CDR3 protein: CASSLGPRREGYEQYF
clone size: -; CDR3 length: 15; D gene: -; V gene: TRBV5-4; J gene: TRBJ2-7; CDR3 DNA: TGTGCCAGCAGCCGGTCAGGGGATTACTCCTACGAGCAGTACTTC; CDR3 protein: CASSRSGDYSYEQYF
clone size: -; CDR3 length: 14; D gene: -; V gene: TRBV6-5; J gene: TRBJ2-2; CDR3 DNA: TGTGCCAGCAGTGCCGGCCCTCACACCGGGGAGCTGTTTTTT; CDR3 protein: CASSAGPHTGELFF
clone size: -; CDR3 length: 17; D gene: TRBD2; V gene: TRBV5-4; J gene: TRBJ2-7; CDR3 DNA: TGTGCCAGCAGCTTGGAGCGGGGGGGCCCCCTATCCTACGAGCAGTACTTC; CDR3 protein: CASSLERGGPLSYEQYF